The next 28 T cell receptor beta chains were all read from a single sample in a study of blood T cell repertoires in COVID-19. The repertoire was sequenced with immunoSEQ multiplex PCR; TCRdb's copy has only in-frame clones and lacks some. Here the sample spans approximately 65,000 clones, more than 65% being singletons. The sample was peripheral blood. Source of these receptors: an elderly woman with active or convalescent COVID-19.

The CDR3 bases are TGTGCCAGTAGAGACCGGGACAGGGGCACAGATACGCAGTATTTT. The encoded protein is CASRDRDRGTDTQYF. This chain links TRBV19 with TRBJ2-3, with TRBD1 matching 9 bases. The CDR3 totals 15 residues. The J segment lost 1 base and the V segment lost 6 bases, leaving 5 bases of the junction unmatched. The V gene's germline CDR1 is LNHDA and CDR2 SQIVND (reference sequence).

This clone was recorded a few times. The chain joins TRBV7-3 to TRBJ2-3, with 7 bases aligning to TRBD2. The trim removed 5 bases at V and 4 bases at J, leaving 3 bases unmatched. CDR1 and CDR2 (germline): SGHTA, FQGTGA. The CDR3 runs to 13 residues. In DNA form, the CDR3 reads TGTGCCAGCAGCCCAGGACTAGCAGATACGCAGTATTTT. Its translation: CASSPGLADTQYF.

DNA for the CDR3: TGTGCCAGCAGTCAGGAACCGGGACTAGCGGTATACAATGAGCAGTTCTTC. It yields the protein CASSQEPGLAVYNEQFF. The chain joins TRBV2 to TRBJ2-1, with 11 nucleotides matching TRBD2. Germline V gene sequence: CDR1 SNHLY, CDR2 FYNNEI. This CDR3 has 17 residues. The trim removed 5 bases at V and 4 bases at J, leaving 10 bases unmatched.

The chain uses TRBV14 and TRBJ1-4; 7 bases are shared with TRBD1. The CDR3 consists of 13 residues. Germline V gene sequence: CDR1 SGHDN, CDR2 FVKESK. The V segment lost 6 bases and the J segment 8 bases; nucleotides outside the gene matches: 6. The CDR3 sequence: CASRRQGVEKLFF. The CDR3 DNA is TGTGCCAGCAGACGACAGGGTGTGGAAAAACTGTTTTTT.

The chain carries TRBV3-1 (or the pseudogene TRBV3-2) and TRBJ1-2, with D possibly matching TRBD1 (5 bases). The CDR3 sequence is 15 residues long. V was trimmed by 0 bases and J by 5 bases, leaving 13 bases between them. The germline V gene has CDR1 LGHDT and CDR2 YNNKEL (reference sequence). CDR3 protein: CASSQEWGRAYGYTF. CDR3 nucleotide sequence: TGTGCCAGCAGCCAAGAATGGGGCAGGGCGTATGGCTACACCTTC.

This chain uses TRBV5-5 with TRBJ1-5; possibly TRBD1 for D (5 bases). V lost 0 bases to trimming and J lost 3 bases, with 13 bases between them. The CDR3 contains 16 residues. Germline V gives CDR1 SGHKS, CDR2 YYEKEE (reference sequence). The CDR3 DNA sequence: TGTGCCAGCAGCTTGGGTACGGGGGTCGTCAATCAGCCCCAGCATTTT. It is translated as CASSLGTGVVNQPQHF.

V gene TRBV7-9 combines with J gene TRBJ2-5, with 10 bases lining up with TRBD1. CDR3 length: 17 residues. Unmatched junction bases numbered 10, after V lost 2 bases and J lost 4 bases. The V gene's germline CDR1 is SEHNR and CDR2 FQNEAQ (reference sequence). The CDR3, as DNA: TGTGCCAGCAGCTTATGGCGGACAGGGGGAATGATAGAGACCCAGTACTTC. Translating it yields CASSLWRTGGMIETQYF. The whole variable domain, filled in from reference TRBV7-9 and TRBJ2-5, reads DTGVSQNPRHKITKRGQNVTFRCDPISEHNRLYWYRQTLGQGPEFLTYFQNEAQLEKSRLLSDRFSAERPKGSFSTLEIQRTEQGDSAMYLCASSLWRTGGMIETQYFGPGTRLLVL.

V gene TRBV16 combines with J gene TRBJ1-6, with unresolved D. V lost 2 bases and J 10 bases, leaving 12 bases between the germline ends. Germline V lookup: CDR1 KGHSY, CDR2 FQNENV. The CDR3 is 14 amino acids. CDR3 protein: CASSQDFSESPLHF. The CDR3 nucleotides are TGTGCCAGCAGCCAAGACTTCTCCGAATCACCCCTCCACTTT.

The rearrangement uses TRBV6-5 and TRBJ1-2, with no clear D. Germline loops: CDR1 MNHEY, CDR2 SVGAGI. Trimming removed 6 bases from V and 2 bases from J, with 13 bases in between. This CDR3 spans 14 amino acids. CDR3: CASSLQRRNYGYTF. The CDR3 nucleotides are TGTGCCAGCAGCCTACAGAGAAGAAACTATGGCTACACCTTC.

This clone was picked up a small number of times. This chain links TRBV5-1 with TRBJ2-1; possibly TRBD2 for D (7 bases). CDR1 and CDR2 (germline): SGHRS, YFSETQ. The CDR3 is 18 residues long. Trimming removed 1 base at V and 10 bases at J, with 27 bases between. The CDR3, as DNA: TGCGCCAGCAGCTTGTCGTTTGCGGGGGCCAGCTACTATAAAGAGCAGTTCTTC. It translates to CASSLSFAGASYYKEQFF.

The chain uses TRBV30 and TRBJ2-5, with no clear D. Germline CDR1 and CDR2: GTSNPN and SVGIG (reference sequence). The CDR3 contains 11 residues. V was clipped by 3 bases and J by 4 bases, with 6 bases between them. In DNA, the CDR3 is TGTGCCTGGAGCCCCTTAGAGACCCAGTACTTC. This encodes CAWSPLETQYF.

The CDR3 bases are TGCGCCAGCAGCCAGACGACAGGGGGCTACGAGCAGTACTTC. This translates into CASSQTTGGYEQYF. The rearrangement links TRBV5-1 to TRBJ2-7; TRBD1 matches at 9 bases. This CDR3 contains 14 residues. Germline CDR1 reads SGHRS; CDR2 reads YFSETQ. With V trimmed by 4 bases and J by 3 bases, 5 bases remained unmatched.

The chain links TRBV6-2 or TRBV6-3 to TRBJ1-1; 8 bases are shared with TRBD1. The CDR3 covers 13 residues. The junction had 10 bases not matched to a gene; V was cut back by 5 bases and J by 11 bases. CDR1 MNHEY and CDR2 SVGEGT come from the germline V gene. CDR3 loop: CASSKDRGGRAFF. Here the CDR3 DNA reads TGTGCCAGCAGTAAAGACAGGGGTGGGAGGGCTTTCTTT.

This clone was found once. DNA for the CDR3: TGCAGCGCCCTAGGCCTCGACTACGAGCAGTACTTC. Amino acids: CSALGLDYEQYF. The chain is built from TRBV29-1 and TRBJ2-7; no clear D. Trimming removed 7 bases from V and 3 bases from J, with 13 bases in between. This CDR3 contains 12 residues. Germline CDR1 reads SQVTM; CDR2 reads ANQGSEA.

The CDR3 DNA reads as TGCGCCAGCAGCTTGGCAGGGCTGAGTGGCTACACCTTC. Translating gives CASSLAGLSGYTF. The rearrangement joins TRBV5-1 to TRBJ1-2, with D tentatively TRBD1 (5 bases). V dropped 0 bases and J dropped 7 bases, with 10 bases sitting between them. In germline, CDR1 is SGHRS, CDR2 YFSETQ. The length of the CDR3 is 13 residues.

The CDR3 loop is CSASKVAGLTYEQYF. CDR3 sequence (DNA): TGCAGTGCTAGTAAGGTTGCAGGACTAACCTACGAGCAGTACTTC. V and J are TRBV20-1 and TRBJ2-7; maybe TRBD2 (6 bases). The V end was cut by 3 bases, the J end by 2 bases, with 17 bases between. From germline, CDR1 is DFQATT and CDR2 SNEGSKA (reference sequence). The CDR3 covers 15 residues.

This chain links TRBV11-3 with TRBJ2-7; weak D call: TRBD2 (6 bases). V gave up 2 bases and J gave up 2 bases, with 16 bases separating them. This CDR3 is 16 amino acids long. Germline V gene lookup returns CDR1 SGHNT and CDR2 YENEEA. CDR3 DNA sequence: TGTGCCAGCAGCTTATTTGGGACTGCCGCGACCTACGAGCAGTACTTC. It encodes CASSLFGTAATYEQYF.

This clone came up once. V is TRBV7-9 and J is TRBJ1-6; D not resolved. V was pared by 5 bases and J by 0 bases, with 11 bases between. This CDR3 has 16 amino acids. Germline V gene data show CDR1 as SEHNR and CDR2 as FQNEAQ (reference sequence). CDR3 DNA sequence: TGTGCCAGCAGCCCCTCCACGAGCTCCTATAATTCACCCCTCCACTTT. It encodes CASSPSTSSYNSPLHF.

The chain employs TRBV7-2 and TRBJ1-1, with D perhaps TRBD1 (5 bases). The germline V and J ends were trimmed by 5 bases and 1 base, with 11 bases remaining between them. This CDR3 contains 14 residues. Germline V gene sequence: CDR1 SGHTA, CDR2 FQGNSA. CDR3 nucleotide sequence: TGTGCCAGCAGCAAGGGGTGGAGGAACACTGAAGCTTTCTTT. Encoded protein: CASSKGWRNTEAFF.

This chain joins TRBV5-1 and TRBJ2-5, with a tentative D call TRBD1 (6 bases). From germline, CDR1 is SGHRS and CDR2 YFSETQ. V lost 0 bases, J lost 5 bases, and 14 bases lay in between. This CDR3 is built from 15 residues. Here the CDR3 DNA reads TGCGCCAGCAGCTTGGTGGGGGCTCTGGGGGAGACCCAGTACTTC. Translated, it gives CASSLVGALGETQYF.

The rearrangement links TRBV11-2 to TRBJ2-1; 7 bases match TRBD1. Germline V CDR1 and CDR2: SGHAT, FQNNGV. The CDR3 runs 17 residues. The V gene end was trimmed by 3 bases and the J gene end by 1 base; junction bases not matched to a gene: 9. CDR3 amino acids: CASSFTGTAVSYNEQFF. CDR3 nucleotide sequence: TGTGCCAGCAGCTTTACCGGGACAGCGGTTTCCTACAATGAGCAGTTCTTC.

The gene calls are TRBV5-1 and TRBJ2-2, with a possible D match to TRBD2 (7 bases). Germline CDR1 SGHRS, CDR2 YFSETQ. Trimming took 4 bases from V and 5 from J, leaving 12 bases between them. The CDR3 totals 14 residues. CDR3 amino acids: CASSRGAGTGELFF. The CDR3, as DNA: TGCGCCAGCAGCCGGGGGGCCGGGACCGGGGAGCTGTTTTTT.

This chain joins TRBV3-1 (or the pseudogene TRBV3-2) and TRBJ1-2; D remains unclear. V was clipped by 4 bases and J by 8 bases, with 8 bases between them. CDR3 length: 11 amino acids. The germline gives CDR1 LGHDT, CDR2 YNNKEL (reference sequence). This chain's CDR3 is CASSRGRGYTF. The DNA of the CDR3 is TGTGCCAGCAGCCGAGGTAGGGGCTACACCTTC.

The chain joins TRBV19 to TRBJ1-6, with D possibly TRBD1 on 6 matching bases. V was trimmed by 4 bases and J by 9 bases, leaving 19 bases between them. Per the germline V gene, CDR1 is LNHDA and CDR2 is SQIVND (reference sequence). This CDR3 spans 16 amino acids. DNA for the CDR3: TGTGCCAGTAGTACGAAACAGGGATTCTACGGTTCACCCCTCCACTTT. Protein sequence: CASSTKQGFYGSPLHF. Variable domain in full (rest from reference TRBV19 and TRBJ1-6): DGGITQSPKYLFRKEGQNVTLSCEQNLNHDAMYWYRQDPGQGLRLIYYSQIVNDFQKGDIAEGYSVSREKKESFPLTVTSAQKNPTAFYLCASSTKQGFYGSPLHFGNGTRLTVT.

This chain joins TRBV9 and TRBJ1-4, with 9 bases matching TRBD1. Germline assignment: CDR1 SGDLS and CDR2 YYNGEE. This CDR3 has 15 residues. V lost 4 bases, J lost 4 bases, and 5 bases stayed unmatched. This CDR3 is CASSPGQGFNEKLFF. The DNA of the CDR3 is TGTGCCAGCAGCCCCGGACAGGGGTTTAATGAAAAACTGTTTTTT.

The chain has TRBV5-1 and TRBJ1-5; D is perhaps TRBD1 (6 bases). Germline values: CDR1 SGHRS, CDR2 YFSETQ. V dropped 2 bases and J dropped 4 bases, with 13 bases sitting between them. The CDR3 is 15 amino acids. The CDR3 region has the DNA TGCGCCAGCAGCTTTACAGGGCTGGGGAATCAGCCCCAGCATTTT. Encoded protein: CASSFTGLGNQPQHF. The whole variable domain, remainder taken from reference TRBV5-1 and TRBJ1-5, is KAGVTQTPRYLIKTRGQQVTLSCSPISGHRSVSWYQQTPGQGLQFLFEYFSETQRNKGNFPGRFSGRQFSNSRSEMNVSTLELGDSALYLCASSFTGLGNQPQHFGDGTRLSIL.

In its sample, this clone was seen a few times. The chain joins TRBV3-1 (or the pseudogene TRBV3-2) to TRBJ2-5, with 8 nucleotides matching TRBD2. This CDR3 is built from 17 residues. Germline trimming cut 0 bases from V and 5 bases from J; bases unmatched to any gene: 11. The V gene's germline CDR1 is LGHDT and CDR2 YNNKEL (reference sequence). CDR3 residues: CASSQDSRGGLGETQYF. Here the CDR3 DNA reads TGTGCCAGCAGCCAAGATTCCCGGGGGGGCCTCGGGGAGACCCAGTACTTC.

The chain is built from TRBV6-6 and TRBJ2-1; 14 bases are shared with TRBD2. The trim removed 5 bases at V and 4 bases at J, leaving 7 bases unmatched. The germline gives CDR1 MNHNY, CDR2 SVGAGI (reference sequence). There are 17 residues in the CDR3. The chain's CDR3 is CASSRGTSGGTYNEQFF. CDR3 nucleotide sequence: TGTGCCAGCAGTCGGGGGACTAGCGGGGGTACTTACAATGAGCAGTTCTTC.